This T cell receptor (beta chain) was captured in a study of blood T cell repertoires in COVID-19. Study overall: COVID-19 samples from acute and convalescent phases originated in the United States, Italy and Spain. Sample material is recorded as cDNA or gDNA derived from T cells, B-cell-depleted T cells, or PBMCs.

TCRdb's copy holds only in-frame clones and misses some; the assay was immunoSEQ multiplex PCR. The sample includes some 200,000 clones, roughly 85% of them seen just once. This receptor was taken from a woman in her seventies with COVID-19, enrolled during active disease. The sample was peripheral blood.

CDR3 nucleotide sequence: TGTGCCAGCAGCCAAGGATCGGGGAACTCCTACAATGAGCAGTTCTTC. It yields the protein CASSQGSGNSYNEQFF. The chain is built from TRBV4-2 and TRBJ2-1; D is possibly TRBD2 (5 bases). The CDR3 spans 16 residues. Germline CDR1 reads LGHNA; CDR2 reads YNFKEQ. V gave up 1 base and J gave up 0 bases, with 10 bases separating them.